This T cell receptor beta chain appears in the sequencing data of a study of blood T cell repertoires in COVID-19. About the study: The origin of the acute and convalescent COVID-19 samples was the United States, Italy and Spain. T cells, B-cell-depleted T cells, or PBMCs provided the cDNA or gDNA that served as material.

Under the authors' procedure: Amplified reference gene primers provided the basis for estimating nucleated cell counts. Assay used: immunoSEQ multiplex PCR; TCRdb lists only in-frame clones, some missing. D and trimming come from the DNA, and the V and J calls and clone size come from that table. Here the sample spans about 99,000 clones, approximately 87% being singletons. Germline V gene lookup returns CDR1 SGHKS and CDR2 YYEKEE (reference sequence). The CDR3 totals 13 residues. V was clipped by 0 bases and J by 13 bases, with 11 bases between them. The specimen sequenced was peripheral blood. This sequence originates from a man over 45 with acute or convalescent COVID-19. V usage is TRBV5-5 and J usage is TRBJ2-6; D gene ambiguous. Here the CDR3 DNA reads TGTGCCAGCAGCTTGGCCCCACCCGAGGTCCTGACTTTC. This sequence encodes CASSLAPPEVLTF. Supplemented by reference TRBV5-5 and TRBJ2-6, the full variable domain reads DAGVTQSPTHLIKTRGQQVTLRCSPISGHKSVSWYQQVLGQGPQFIFQYYEKEERGRGNFPDRFSARQFPNYSSELNVNALLLGDSALYLCASSLAPPEVLTFGAGSRLTVL.